A selection of T cell receptor beta chains follows, all from one sample in a study of T cells in Graves' hyperthyroidism and ophthalmopathy. TCRdb used MiXCR to reprocess the multiplex PCR reads, holding one entry per CDR3 protein. In the table there are over 500,000 distinct CDR3 sequences, less than 15% of which are singletons. The sequencing sample was made of blood. The origin of the receptors is a middle-aged woman with Graves' hyperthyroidism. Each CDR3 is given with its conserved first and last residue. The order of the fields is D gene, J gene, CDR3 length, V gene, clone size, CDR3 protein, CDR3 DNA. A D gene is named only where the DNA matches it firmly. Size is omitted from some rows. Given values are once, few, many or a class for expanded clones.

D gene: NA
J gene: TRBJ1-4
CDR3 length: 13
V gene: TRBV30
clone size: many
CDR3 protein: CAWSGLFHEKLFF
CDR3 DNA: TGTGCCTGGAGTGGCCTGTTCCATGAAAAACTGTTTTTT

D gene: NA
J gene: TRBJ2-3
CDR3 length: 15
V gene: TRBV29-1
clone size: many
CDR3 protein: CSVDSPGARLDTQYF
CDR3 DNA: TGCAGCGTTGACTCGCCGGGGGCGAGGCTAGATACGCAGTATTTT

D gene: TRBD2
J gene: TRBJ2-1
CDR3 length: 20
V gene: TRBV20-1
clone size: NA
CDR3 protein: CSATRRPGEGGRTIMDEQFF
CDR3 DNA: TGCAGTGCTACCAGACGCCCGGGAGAGGGCGGGAGGACGATCATGGATGAGCAGTTCTTC

D gene: NA
J gene: TRBJ1-3
CDR3 length: 15
V gene: TRBV2
clone size: NA
CDR3 protein: CASSEEPSSGNTIYF
CDR3 DNA: TGTGCCAGCAGTGAAGAGCCAAGCTCTGGAAACACCATATATTTT

D gene: TRBD2
J gene: TRBJ2-7
CDR3 length: 14
V gene: TRBV30
clone size: few
CDR3 protein: CAWSELAGDYEQYF
CDR3 DNA: TGTGCCTGGAGCGAACTAGCGGGAGACTACGAGCAGTACTTC

D gene: NA
J gene: TRBJ1-5
CDR3 length: 16
V gene: TRBV2
clone size: many
CDR3 protein: CASSEATGMRRQPQHF
CDR3 DNA: TGTGCCAGCAGTGAAGCGACCGGGATGCGGCGGCAGCCCCAGCATTTT

D gene: NA
J gene: TRBJ2-3
CDR3 length: 15
V gene: TRBV30
clone size: many
CDR3 protein: CAWSVLGIIKDTQYF
CDR3 DNA: TGTGCCTGGAGTGTACTAGGGATTATAAAGGATACGCAGTATTTT

D gene: TRBD2
J gene: TRBJ2-1
CDR3 length: 17
V gene: TRBV10-2
clone size: few
CDR3 protein: CASSEAVSAGDRNEQFF
CDR3 DNA: TGCGCCAGCAGTGAGGCTGTGAGCGCGGGAGATAGGAATGAGCAGTTCTTC

D gene: NA
J gene: TRBJ1-2
CDR3 length: 13
V gene: TRBV7-2
clone size: many
CDR3 protein: CASSLPDRGGYTF
CDR3 DNA: TGTGCCAGCAGCTTACCGGACAGAGGTGGCTACACCTTC

D gene: NA
J gene: TRBJ2-7
CDR3 length: 12
V gene: TRBV4-1
clone size: many
CDR3 protein: CASSQAGAEQYF
CDR3 DNA: TGCGCCAGCAGCCAAGCGGGTGCCGAGCAGTACTTC

D gene: NA
J gene: TRBJ2-7
CDR3 length: 13
V gene: TRBV28
clone size: many
CDR3 protein: CASTSIGPYEQYF
CDR3 DNA: TGTGCCAGCACTTCGATTGGACCCTACGAGCAGTACTTC

D gene: NA
J gene: TRBJ1-1
CDR3 length: 14
V gene: TRBV28
clone size: many
CDR3 protein: CASSLSAGNTEAFF
CDR3 DNA: TGTGCCAGCAGTTTGTCAGCCGGGAACACTGAAGCTTTCTTT

D gene: TRBD1
J gene: TRBJ1-4
CDR3 length: 20
V gene: TRBV4-2
clone size: many
CDR3 protein: CASSQDAPGYRDRRNEKLFF
CDR3 DNA: TGTGCCAGCAGCCAAGATGCCCCAGGGTATAGGGACAGGAGAAATGAAAAACTGTTTTTT

D gene: TRBD2
J gene: TRBJ2-1
CDR3 length: 15
V gene: TRBV11-2
clone size: many
CDR3 protein: CASSRGLAGVGEQFF
CDR3 DNA: TGTGCCAGCAGCCGGGGACTAGCGGGGGTCGGCGAGCAGTTCTTC

D gene: TRBD2
J gene: TRBJ2-1
CDR3 length: 15
V gene: TRBV2
clone size: many
CDR3 protein: CASSEQSGIYNEQFF
CDR3 DNA: TGTGCCAGCAGTGAACAGAGCGGGATTTACAATGAGCAGTTCTTC

D gene: NA
J gene: TRBJ1-3
CDR3 length: 13
V gene: TRBV30
clone size: NA
CDR3 protein: CAWTAGTGNTIYF
CDR3 DNA: TGTGCCTGGACAGCTGGCACTGGAAACACCATATATTTT

D gene: NA
J gene: TRBJ1-1
CDR3 length: 15
V gene: TRBV18
clone size: many
CDR3 protein: CASSSGSGVNTEAFF
CDR3 DNA: TGTGCCAGCTCATCAGGGTCGGGGGTCAACACTGAAGCTTTCTTT

D gene: TRBD1
J gene: TRBJ2-3
CDR3 length: 15
V gene: TRBV6-1
clone size: many
CDR3 protein: CASTPRTGGGDTQYF
CDR3 DNA: TGTGCCAGCACCCCCCGGACAGGGGGCGGGGATACGCAGTATTTT

D gene: TRBD1
J gene: TRBJ1-2
CDR3 length: 15
V gene: TRBV19
clone size: NA
CDR3 protein: CASSSQTGGIYGYTF
CDR3 DNA: TGTGCCAGTAGTTCCCAGACAGGGGGCATCTATGGCTACACCTTC

D gene: NA
J gene: TRBJ2-3
CDR3 length: 12
V gene: TRBV2
clone size: many
CDR3 protein: CASSPMVDTQYF
CDR3 DNA: TGTGCCAGCAGTCCGATGGTAGATACGCAGTATTTT

D gene: NA
J gene: TRBJ1-5
CDR3 length: 15
V gene: TRBV4-1
clone size: few
CDR3 protein: CASSQDEGGNQPQHF
CDR3 DNA: TGCGCCAGCAGCCAAGATGAGGGGGGCAATCAGCCCCAGCATTTT

D gene: TRBD1
J gene: TRBJ2-7
CDR3 length: 15
V gene: TRBV7-2
clone size: many
CDR3 protein: CASSLDRGISYEQYF
CDR3 DNA: TGTGCCAGCAGCTTAGACAGGGGGATCTCCTACGAGCAGTACTTC

D gene: TRBD1
J gene: TRBJ2-1
CDR3 length: 17
V gene: TRBV15
clone size: few
CDR3 protein: CATSSRFGTGSYNEQFF
CDR3 DNA: TGTGCCACCAGCTCACGTTTTGGGACAGGGTCCTACAATGAGCAGTTCTTC

D gene: NA
J gene: TRBJ1-2
CDR3 length: 17
V gene: TRBV6-1
clone size: many
CDR3 protein: CASSLFGLGTDSYGYTF
CDR3 DNA: TGTGCCAGCAGTTTATTCGGACTTGGGACTGACAGCTATGGCTACACCTTC

D gene: TRBD1
J gene: TRBJ1-1
CDR3 length: 15
V gene: TRBV5-1
clone size: few
CDR3 protein: CASSLGSTGDSEAFF
CDR3 DNA: TGCGCCAGCAGCTTGGGGTCGACAGGGGACTCTGAAGCTTTCTTT

D gene: NA
J gene: TRBJ2-4
CDR3 length: 14
V gene: TRBV10-3
clone size: many
CDR3 protein: CAISVEGRQNIQYF
CDR3 DNA: TGTGCCATCAGCGTGGAGGGGCGCCAAAACATTCAGTACTTC